These 31 T cell receptor beta chains came from one sample sequenced in a study of shared clonotypes between healthy human individuals. TCRdb's copy holds only in-frame clones and misses some; the assay was immunoSEQ multiplex PCR. Of roughly 2,000,000 clones listed, about 95% are singletons. Terminally differentiated effector memory CD45RA+ cells were excluded by CCR7 positive selection of CD45RO-negative cells. The specimen was naive CD8+ T cells sorted from blood. The receptor set was obtained from a man younger than 35 in good health.

This sequence joins TRBV6-1 and TRBJ2-5, with a possible D match to TRBD1 (6 bases). There are 13 residues in the CDR3. The germline gives CDR1 MNHNS, CDR2 SASEGT. Trimming shortened V by 8 bases and J by 3 bases, and 13 bases separated the two germline ends. The CDR3 DNA follows: TGTGCCAGCCAGGACAGTAAAAAAGAGACCCAGTACTTC. Translation: CASQDSKKETQYF.

The chain combines TRBV2 with TRBJ2-7; TRBD2 matches 14 bases. The CDR3 length is 16 residues. Germline-derived CDR1 and CDR2 are SNHLY and FYNNEI. Trimming removed 5 bases from V and 6 bases from J; junction bases left unmatched: 9. CDR3 amino acids: CASSFIPGTSGSEQYF. CDR3 nucleotide sequence: TGTGCCAGCAGTTTTATTCCCGGGACTAGCGGGAGCGAGCAGTACTTC.

The rearrangement uses TRBV30 and TRBJ2-3; 9 nucleotides agree with TRBD1. J lost 4 bases, V lost 1 base, and 6 bases had no gene match. Germline values: CDR1 GTSNPN, CDR2 SVGIG (reference sequence). The CDR3 length is 15 residues. CDR3 residues: CAWSGDRVEADTQYF. The CDR3 region has the DNA TGTGCCTGGAGTGGGGACAGGGTTGAGGCAGATACGCAGTATTTT.

This CDR3 is CASSGGWYGYTF. For the CDR3, the DNA is TGTGCCAGCAGCGGGGGGTGGTATGGCTACACCTTC. This chain connects TRBV27 to TRBJ1-2, with D perhaps TRBD1 (5 bases). CDR3 length: 12 amino acids. Trimming left V 6 bases short and J 5 bases short, with 10 bases between. Germline lookup yields CDR1 MNHEY and CDR2 SMNVEV (reference sequence).

The chain combines TRBV9 with TRBJ1-1; D not resolved. CDR1 and CDR2 (germline): SGDLS, YYNGEE. V dropped 3 bases and J dropped 4 bases, with 7 bases sitting between them. The CDR3 has 12 residues. This CDR3 is CASSGDGTEAFF. The CDR3, as DNA: TGTGCCAGCAGCGGCGACGGCACTGAAGCTTTCTTT.

The V and J genes are TRBV7-9 and TRBJ2-1; D uncertain. The CDR3 has 14 residues. Germline V lookup: CDR1 SEHNR, CDR2 FQNEAQ (reference sequence). Trimming cost V 3 bases and J 10 bases, with 16 bases left between them. The CDR3 sequence is CASSFLVPFGEQFF. In nucleotides, the CDR3 is TGTGCCAGCAGCTTTCTAGTCCCATTCGGGGAGCAGTTCTTC.

The V call is TRBV27, the J call TRBJ1-6; D remains ambiguous. CDR3 length equals 15 residues. Germline lookup yields CDR1 MNHEY and CDR2 SMNVEV (reference sequence). The V and J ends lost 5 bases and 4 bases respectively, with 12 bases between them. CDR3 nucleotide sequence: TGTGCCAGCAGTCCCCTGACGCCTTATAATTCACCCCTCCACTTT. Its protein is CASSPLTPYNSPLHF.

This chain joins TRBV5-1 and TRBJ2-3; 8 bases fit TRBD2. Germline CDR1 SGHRS, CDR2 YFSETQ. Trimming took 1 base from V and 6 from J; bases not matched to a gene: 4. The CDR3 runs 14 residues. CDR3 loop: CASSLREGHDTQYF. CDR3 in DNA: TGCGCCAGCAGCTTGCGGGAGGGCCACGATACGCAGTATTTT.

V usage is TRBV5-6 and J usage is TRBJ1-3; the D gene is possibly TRBD1 (5 bases). V was pared by 4 bases and J by 0 bases, with 14 bases between. Germline assignment: CDR1 SGHDT and CDR2 YYEEEE. The CDR3 is 16 amino acids. CDR3 region: CASSQRQYISGNTIYF. CDR3 bases: TGTGCCAGCAGCCAAAGACAGTATATCTCTGGAAACACCATATATTTT.

The chain uses TRBV4-2 and TRBJ2-5, with 10 positions matching TRBD2. CDR1 is LGHNA and CDR2 is YNFKEQ in the germline V gene. The CDR3 spans 15 residues. The V gene end was trimmed by 1 base and the J gene end by 5 bases; junction bases not matched to a gene: 4. The CDR3, as DNA: TGTGCCAGCAGCCAAGCTCTAGCGGGGGACGAGACCCAGTACTTC. Residues: CASSQALAGDETQYF.

The chain employs TRBV4-1 and TRBJ2-1; D gene ambiguous. CDR1 and CDR2 (germline): MGHRA, YSYEKL. Trimming cost V 4 bases and J 6 bases, with 10 bases left between them. This CDR3 has 13 residues. The CDR3 sequence: CASSPPSGNEQFF. In nucleotides, the CDR3 is TGCGCCAGCAGCCCGCCGTCCGGCAATGAGCAGTTCTTC.

The chain combines TRBV4-3 with TRBJ2-4; 14 bases align to TRBD2. The germline gives CDR1 LGHNA, CDR2 YSLEER. The CDR3 loop spans 21 amino acids. V was clipped by 8 bases and J by 0 bases; unmatched bases: 18. As DNA, the CDR3 is TGCGCCAGCGGGGGTCAATGGACTAGCGGGAGGTTCGATCTAGCCAAAAACATTCAGTACTTC. It specifies CASGGQWTSGRFDLAKNIQYF.

The gene calls are TRBV5-1 and TRBJ1-1; D possibly corresponds to TRBD1 (6 bases). V shed 0 bases and J shed 7 bases, with 10 bases lying between them. The CDR3 has 13 amino acids. Germline values: CDR1 SGHRS, CDR2 YFSETQ. The CDR3 is CASSLVRGNEAFF. The CDR3 region has the DNA TGCGCCAGCAGCTTGGTAAGGGGGAATGAAGCTTTCTTT.

The V call is TRBV7-2, the J call TRBJ2-7, with 10 bases that match TRBD2. This CDR3 region has 13 residues. The ends lost 1 base at V and 9 bases at J; junction bases unmatched: 3. The germline gives CDR1 SGHTA, CDR2 FQGNSA. The DNA of the CDR3 is TGTGCCAGCAGCTTAGATTGGACTAGCGGGCAGTACTTC. Translating it yields CASSLDWTSGQYF. The full variable domain, in which reference TRBV7-2 and TRBJ2-7 provide the parts outside the CDR3, is GAGVSQSPSNKVTEKGKDVELRCDPISGHTALYWYRQSLGQGLEFLIYFQGNSAPDKSGLPSDRFSAERTGGSVSTLTIQRTQQEDSAVYLCASSLDWTSGQYFGPGTRLTVT.

The V call is TRBV11-2, the J call TRBJ2-1; possibly TRBD1 for D (6 bases). Germline V lookup: CDR1 SGHAT, CDR2 FQNNGV. The CDR3 consists of 17 residues. V lost 3 bases to trimming and J lost 0 bases, with 15 bases between them. The CDR3 loop is CASSFAGTISSYNEQFF. CDR3 nucleotide sequence: TGTGCCAGCAGCTTCGCCGGGACAATTAGCTCCTACAATGAGCAGTTCTTC. The full variable domain, completed using reference TRBV11-2 and TRBJ2-1, is EAGVAQSPRYKIIEKRQSVAFWCNPISGHATLYWYQQILGQGPKLLIQFQNNGVVDDSQLPKDRFSAERLKGVDSTLKIQPAKLEDSAVYLCASSFAGTISSYNEQFFGPGTRLTVL.

The chain has TRBV5-6 and TRBJ1-1, with D tentatively TRBD1 (6 bases). This CDR3 is 14 amino acids long. CDR1 and CDR2 (germline): SGHDT, YYEEEE. Between the trimmed V and J ends, which lost 1 base and 7 bases, there was a span of 14 bases. For the CDR3, the DNA is TGTGCCAGCAGCTTGACGGGGGCAGGGAGTGAAGCTTTCTTT. Translating it yields CASSLTGAGSEAFF.

A remark on this clone: A junction end diverges from the germline sequence, so it may reflect a read error. The rearrangement joins TRBV7-7 to TRBJ2-7, with 10 bases identical to TRBD2. Germline V gives CDR1 SSHAT, CDR2 FNYEAQ (reference sequence). The CDR3 contains 18 residues. CDR3 sequence reads: CASSLEPWLAGEINEQYF. CDR3 nucleotide sequence: TGTGCTAGCAGCTTAGAACCTTGGCTAGCGGGAGAGATAAACGAGCAGTACTTC.

A note on this clone: Other nucleotide sequences in the sample specify the same CDR3. Written as DNA, the CDR3 is TGTGCCAGCAGTCCGGGCTACGAGCAGTACTTC. Its protein product is CASSPGYEQYF. The chain joins TRBV28 to TRBJ2-7; D is uncertain. Germline V gene data show CDR1 as MDHEN and CDR2 as SYDVKM. The CDR3 totals 11 residues. Trimming pared 5 bases from V and 3 bases from J, leaving 5 bases between.

About this clone: The same CDR3 arises from other DNA sequences in this sample as well. The gene calls are TRBV4-1 and TRBJ2-7; no firm D call. Germline assignment: CDR1 MGHRA and CDR2 YSYEKL. V lost 0 bases to trimming and J lost 2 bases, with 5 bases between them. The CDR3 consists of 13 residues. The CDR3 is CASSQDLTYEQYF. In DNA form, the CDR3 reads TGCGCCAGCAGCCAAGATTTGACCTACGAGCAGTACTTC.

V and J are TRBV27 and TRBJ2-1, with 8 positions matching TRBD2. After removal of 2 bases from V and 8 bases from J, the junction contained 5 bases not matched to a gene. This CDR3 region has 14 residues. CDR1 is MNHEY, CDR2 SMNVEV, per germline (reference sequence). The CDR3 region has the DNA TGTGCCAGCAGTTTACCGGGGGGGCATGATGAGCAGTTCTTC. It specifies CASSLPGGHDEQFF.

This chain connects TRBV6-5 to TRBJ2-1; 8 bases are shared with TRBD1. Germline values: CDR1 MNHEY, CDR2 SVGAGI. This CDR3 is 16 amino acids long. Losses at the gene ends were 3 bases for V and 8 bases for J; bases not matched to a gene: 12. CDR3 protein: CASSYSVGQAVHEQFF. CDR3 nucleotides: TGTGCCAGCAGTTATTCCGTGGGACAGGCGGTCCATGAGCAGTTCTTC.

This chain connects TRBV7-9 to TRBJ1-4; D not certain. The CDR3 length is 14 residues. Trimming took 7 bases from V and 0 from J, leaving 9 bases between them. The germline CDR1 and CDR2 sequences are SEHNR and FQNEAQ (reference sequence). Here the CDR3 DNA reads TGTGCCAGCACCGCGTACGCAACTAATGAAAAACTGTTTTTT. This gives the protein CASTAYATNEKLFF.

This sequence joins TRBV28 and TRBJ2-1, with a tentative D call TRBD1 (5 bases). The germline V gene encodes CDR1 MDHEN and CDR2 SYDVKM. This CDR3 is built from 14 residues. V lost 8 bases, J lost 1 base, and 12 bases lay in between. CDR3 sequence reads: CASSAGLSYNEQFF. The CDR3 DNA sequence: TGTGCCAGCTCGGCAGGGCTGTCCTACAATGAGCAGTTCTTC.

The chain carries TRBV11-2 and TRBJ2-1; D may be TRBD1 or TRBD2 (5 bases each). The CDR3 extends over 15 amino acids. The ends were cut back, 2 bases at V and 0 bases at J, with 8 bases in the middle. CDR1 is SGHAT and CDR2 is FQNNGV in the germline V gene. The CDR3 reads CASSLPGSSYNEQFF. DNA of the CDR3: TGTGCCAGCAGCTTACCAGGGAGCTCCTACAATGAGCAGTTCTTC.

The J gene is TRBJ2-5, the V gene TRBV13; D is undetermined. Trimming removed 1 base at V and 2 bases at J, with 11 bases between. This CDR3 has 15 residues. The V gene's germline CDR1 is PRHDT and CDR2 FYEKMQ (reference sequence). The CDR3 DNA sequence: TGTGCCAGCAGCTTAGAAGGCTTAACTCAAGAGACCCAGTACTTC. This codes for CASSLEGLTQETQYF.

The chain joins TRBV5-6 to TRBJ1-2; 7 bases line up with TRBD1. Trimming took 2 bases from V and 3 from J; bases not matched to a gene: 7. The CDR3 has 15 residues. Per germline, CDR1 SGHDT and CDR2 YYEEEE. CDR3 residues: CASSFIQGTDYGYTF. The CDR3 nucleotides are TGTGCCAGCAGCTTTATACAGGGGACCGACTATGGCTACACCTTC.

The chain combines TRBV10-3 with TRBJ2-5; 11 nucleotides align to TRBD1. The V gene end was trimmed by 6 bases and the J gene end by 2 bases; junction bases not matched to a gene: 2. The CDR3 extends over 14 amino acids. Per germline, CDR1 ENHRY and CDR2 SYGVKD. This CDR3 reads CAIRDRGPQETQYF. The CDR3 nucleotides are TGTGCCATCAGGGACAGGGGGCCGCAAGAGACCCAGTACTTC.

V is TRBV7-9 and J is TRBJ1-4; D unclear. Germline V gene data show CDR1 as SEHNR and CDR2 as FQNEAQ (reference sequence). The CDR3 spans 15 residues. Deletions cut 5 bases from V and 0 bases from J, with 10 bases between. CDR3 residues: CASSIREATNEKLFF. Written as DNA, the CDR3 is TGTGCCAGCAGCATCCGGGAGGCAACTAATGAAAAACTGTTTTTT. The variable domain in full, with the rest retrieved from reference TRBV7-9 and TRBJ1-4, is DTGVSQNPRHKITKRGQNVTFRCDPISEHNRLYWYRQTLGQGPEFLTYFQNEAQLEKSRLLSDRFSAERPKGSFSTLEIQRTEQGDSAMYLCASSIREATNEKLFFGSGTQLSVL.

The genes are TRBV28 and TRBJ2-5; no clear D. There are 13 residues in the CDR3. Per the germline V gene, CDR1 is MDHEN and CDR2 is SYDVKM. The V end was cut by 3 bases, the J end by 0 bases, with 5 bases between. CDR3 amino acids: CASSFVNQETQYF. CDR3 in DNA: TGTGCCAGCAGTTTTGTCAACCAAGAGACCCAGTACTTC.

The gene calls are TRBV18 and TRBJ2-2, with D maybe TRBD2 (6 bases). Trimming shortened V by 3 bases and J by 3 bases, and 11 bases separated the two germline ends. CDR1 is KGHSH and CDR2 is LQKENI in the germline V gene. There are 15 residues in the CDR3. CDR3 bases: TGTGCCAGCTCACCCGATACGGGGGACACCGGGGAGCTGTTTTTT. Translating gives CASSPDTGDTGELFF.

This clone was seen only once. This chain uses TRBV5-1 with TRBJ2-7, with 10 bases fitting TRBD2. V shed 0 bases, J shed 4 bases, and the junction held 4 bases outside the gene matches. The V gene's germline CDR1 is SGHRS and CDR2 YFSETQ. CDR3 length: 15 amino acids. DNA of the CDR3: TGCGCCAGCAGCTTGGTTAGCGGGGGGAGGTACGAGCAGTACTTC. Residues: CASSLVSGGRYEQYF.